This entry lists 10 T cell receptor beta chains sequenced from one sample in a study of Ad26.COV2.S vaccination and SARS-CoV-2 variants. The data were produced by immunoSEQ multiplex PCR, yet TCRdb's version contains in-frame clones alone and is incomplete. This table has some 180,000 clones, roughly 85% appearing once. Source: peripheral blood, taken after recovery from COVID-19. The receptors were gathered from a human donor who had recovered from COVID-19.

This chain joins TRBV19 and TRBJ2-1, with 13 bases fitting TRBD2. This CDR3 has 17 amino acids. Germline CDR1 is LNHDA and CDR2 is SQIVND (reference sequence). V shed 5 bases, J shed 3 bases, and the junction held 7 bases outside the gene matches. The CDR3 nucleotides are TGTGCCAGTAGTTCCCGACTAGCGGGAGGTGTCTACAATGAGCAGTTCTTC. This codes for CASSSRLAGGVYNEQFF.

The chain employs TRBV5-1 and TRBJ2-7, with 7 bases lining up with TRBD2. The CDR3 runs 15 residues. Per germline, CDR1 SGHRS and CDR2 YFSETQ. The J segment lost 2 bases and the V segment lost 0 bases, leaving 5 bases of the junction unmatched. Written as DNA, the CDR3 is TGCGCCAGCAGCTTGGACGGGGGAGGGACCTACGAGCAGTACTTC. This gives the protein CASSLDGGGTYEQYF.

The V gene is TRBV7-6, the J gene TRBJ2-5; no firm D call. V shed 3 bases and J shed 2 bases, with 4 bases lying between them. From germline, CDR1 is SGHVS and CDR2 FNYEAQ. The CDR3 is 12 amino acids. CDR3 loop: CASSLHQETQYF. CDR3 DNA: TGTGCCAGCAGCTTGCATCAAGAGACCCAGTACTTC. The variable domain in full, completed from reference TRBV7-6 and TRBJ2-5, reads GAGVSQSPRYKVTKRGQDVALRCDPISGHVSLYWYRQALGQGPEFLTYFNYEAQQDKSGLPNDRFSAERPEGSISTLTIQRTEQRDSAMYRCASSLHQETQYFGPGTRLLVL.

The chain joins TRBV3-1 (or the pseudogene TRBV3-2) to TRBJ1-3, with D uncertain. V shed 4 bases and J shed 8 bases, with 6 bases lying between them. CDR1 and CDR2 (germline): LGHDT, YNNKEL (reference sequence). The length of the CDR3 is 11 residues. Written as DNA, the CDR3 is TGTGCCAGCAGCCTAACCCACACCATATATTTT. Residues: CASSLTHTIYF.

This clone was observed a single time. This sequence joins TRBV7-2 and TRBJ1-2; no reliable D call. Germline loops: CDR1 SGHTA, CDR2 FQGNSA. The length of the CDR3 is 14 residues. The V and J ends lost 4 bases and 4 bases respectively, with 13 bases between them. CDR3 nucleotides: TGTGCCAGCAGCTCGCAAAAGGAAGGCTATGGCTACACCTTC. Protein product: CASSSQKEGYGYTF.

The CDR3 region has the DNA TGCGCCAGCAGCTTGGTCGGACATACCCAAGAGACCCAGTACTTC. Its translation: CASSLVGHTQETQYF. The chain carries TRBV5-1 and TRBJ2-5, with a tentative D call TRBD1 (5 bases). This CDR3 region has 15 residues. Trimming left V 0 bases short and J 1 base short, with 10 bases between. Germline V lookup: CDR1 SGHRS, CDR2 YFSETQ.

The chain links TRBV18 to TRBJ2-7; 7 bases are shared with TRBD1. With V trimmed by 5 bases and J by 2 bases, 3 bases remained unmatched. The CDR3 has 13 amino acids. CDR1 and CDR2 from the germline V gene are KGHSH and LQKENI. For the CDR3, the DNA is TGTGCCAGCTCAGGGGACAGTGCCTACGAGCAGTACTTC. The encoded protein is CASSGDSAYEQYF.

The chain couples TRBV7-3 to TRBJ2-1; 8 bases agree with TRBD2. This CDR3 spans 15 amino acids. V trimming: 5 bases; J trimming: 4 bases; junction bases outside the gene matches: 7. From germline, CDR1 is SGHTA and CDR2 FQGTGA. CDR3 sequence reads: CASSPRLARYNEQFF. In nucleotides, the CDR3 is TGTGCCAGCAGCCCGAGACTAGCGCGGTACAATGAGCAGTTCTTC. Together with reference TRBV7-3 and TRBJ2-1, the CDR3 gives the full variable domain: GAGVSQTPSNKVTEKGKYVELRCDPISGHTALYWYRQSLGQGPEFLIYFQGTGAADDSGLPNDRFFAVRPEGSVSTLKIQRTERGDSAVYLCASSPRLARYNEQFFGPGTRLTVL.

The chain has TRBV7-8 and TRBJ1-2, with no clear D. Germline lookup yields CDR1 SGHVS and CDR2 FQNEAQ. V lost 7 bases and J 0 bases, leaving 12 bases between the germline ends. This CDR3 region has 14 residues. CDR3 in DNA: TGTGCCAGCACCTCCACGGCGGCTAACTATGGCTACACCTTC. This sequence encodes CASTSTAANYGYTF.

This rearrangement joins TRBV5-1 to TRBJ1-5; 7 bases map to TRBD1. Germline V lookup: CDR1 SGHRS, CDR2 YFSETQ. V shed 0 bases and J 5 bases; nucleotides not matched to a gene: 5. The CDR3 covers 15 residues. The CDR3 sequence is CASSLETGEDQPQHF. Here the CDR3 DNA reads TGCGCCAGCAGCTTGGAAACAGGGGAAGATCAGCCCCAGCATTTT.